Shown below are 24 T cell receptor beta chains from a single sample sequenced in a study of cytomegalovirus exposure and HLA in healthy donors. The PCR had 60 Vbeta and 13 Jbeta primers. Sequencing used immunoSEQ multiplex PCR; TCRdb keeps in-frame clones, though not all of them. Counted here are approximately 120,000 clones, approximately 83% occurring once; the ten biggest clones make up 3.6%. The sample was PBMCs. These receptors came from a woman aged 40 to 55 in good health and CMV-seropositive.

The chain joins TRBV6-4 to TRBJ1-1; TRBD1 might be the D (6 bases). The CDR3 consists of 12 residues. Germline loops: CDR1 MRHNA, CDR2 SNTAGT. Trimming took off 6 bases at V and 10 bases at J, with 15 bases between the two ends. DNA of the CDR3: TGTGCCAGCAGGGAAACAGGGTACGGAGCTTTCTTT. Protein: CASRETGYGAFF.

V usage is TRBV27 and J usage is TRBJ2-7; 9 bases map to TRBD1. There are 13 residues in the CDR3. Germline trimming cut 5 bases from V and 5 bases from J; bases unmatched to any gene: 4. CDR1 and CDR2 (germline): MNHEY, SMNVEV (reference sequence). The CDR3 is CASSGTGSHEQYF. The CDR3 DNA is TGTGCCAGCAGTGGGACAGGGAGCCACGAGCAGTACTTC.

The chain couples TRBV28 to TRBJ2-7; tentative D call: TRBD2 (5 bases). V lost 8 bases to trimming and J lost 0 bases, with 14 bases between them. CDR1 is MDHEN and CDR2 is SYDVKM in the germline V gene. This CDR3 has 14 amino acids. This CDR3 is CASDTSRASYEQYF. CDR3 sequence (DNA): TGTGCCAGCGATACTAGTCGGGCCTCCTACGAGCAGTACTTC.

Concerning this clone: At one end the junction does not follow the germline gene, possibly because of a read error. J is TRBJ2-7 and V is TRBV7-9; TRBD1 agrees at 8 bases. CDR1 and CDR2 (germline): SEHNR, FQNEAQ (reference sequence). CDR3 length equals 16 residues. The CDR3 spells CSSSLAAGGYPYEQYF. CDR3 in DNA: TGTTCCAGCAGCTTAGCGGCAGGGGGCTACCCCTACGAGCAGTACTTC.

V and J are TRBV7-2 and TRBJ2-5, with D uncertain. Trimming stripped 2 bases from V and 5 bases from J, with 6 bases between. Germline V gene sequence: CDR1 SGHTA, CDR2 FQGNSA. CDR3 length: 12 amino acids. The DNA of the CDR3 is TGTGCCAGCAGCTTACATCGGGAGACCCAGTACTTC. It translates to CASSLHRETQYF.

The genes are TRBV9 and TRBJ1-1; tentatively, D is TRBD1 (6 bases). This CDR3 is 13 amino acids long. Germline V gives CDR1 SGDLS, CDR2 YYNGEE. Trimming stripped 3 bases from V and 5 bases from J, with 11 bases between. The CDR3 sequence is CASSATGLTEAFF. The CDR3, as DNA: TGTGCCAGCAGCGCCACAGGGCTGACTGAAGCTTTCTTT.

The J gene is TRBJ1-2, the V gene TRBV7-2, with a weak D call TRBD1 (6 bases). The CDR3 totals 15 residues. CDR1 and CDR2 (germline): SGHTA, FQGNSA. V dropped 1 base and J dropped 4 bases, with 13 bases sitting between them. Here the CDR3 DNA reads TGTGCCAGCAGCTTAGGGGACACCTCAACCTATGGCTACACCTTC. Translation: CASSLGDTSTYGYTF. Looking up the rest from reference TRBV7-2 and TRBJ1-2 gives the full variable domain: GAGVSQSPSNKVTEKGKDVELRCDPISGHTALYWYRQSLGQGLEFLIYFQGNSAPDKSGLPSDRFSAERTGGSVSTLTIQRTQQEDSAVYLCASSLGDTSTYGYTFGSGTRLTVV.

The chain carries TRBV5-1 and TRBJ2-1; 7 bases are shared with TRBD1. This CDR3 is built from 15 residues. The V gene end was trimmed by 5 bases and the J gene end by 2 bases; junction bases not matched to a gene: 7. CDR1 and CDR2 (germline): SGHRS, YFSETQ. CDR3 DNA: TGCGCCAGCAGTAAGACAGGGAACCCCTACAATGAGCAGTTCTTC. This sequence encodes CASSKTGNPYNEQFF.

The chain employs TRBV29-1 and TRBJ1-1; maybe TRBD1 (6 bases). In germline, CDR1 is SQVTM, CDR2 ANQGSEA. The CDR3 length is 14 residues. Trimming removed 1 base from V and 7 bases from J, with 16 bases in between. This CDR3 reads CSVEVGGQDSEAFF. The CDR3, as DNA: TGCAGCGTTGAAGTGGGTGGGCAGGACAGTGAAGCTTTCTTT.

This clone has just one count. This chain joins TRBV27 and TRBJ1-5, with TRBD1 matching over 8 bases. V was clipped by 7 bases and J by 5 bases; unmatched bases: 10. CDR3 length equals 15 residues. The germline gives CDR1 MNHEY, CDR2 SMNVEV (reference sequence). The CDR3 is CASKTGGRGYQPQHF. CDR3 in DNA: TGTGCCAGCAAAACAGGGGGTAGGGGGTATCAGCCCCAGCATTTT.

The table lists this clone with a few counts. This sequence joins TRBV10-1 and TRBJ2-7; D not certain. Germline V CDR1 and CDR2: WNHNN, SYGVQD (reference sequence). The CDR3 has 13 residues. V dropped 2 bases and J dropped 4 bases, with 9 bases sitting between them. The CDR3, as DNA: TGCGCCAGCAGTGAGGGTAGCTTGTACGAGCAGTACTTC. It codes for CASSEGSLYEQYF.

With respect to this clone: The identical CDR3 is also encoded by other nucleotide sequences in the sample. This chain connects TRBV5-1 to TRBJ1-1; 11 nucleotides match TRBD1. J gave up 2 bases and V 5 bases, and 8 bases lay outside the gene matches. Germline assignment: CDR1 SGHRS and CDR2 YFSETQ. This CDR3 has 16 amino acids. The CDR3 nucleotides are TGCGCCAGCAGTTTAGGACAGGGGGCGGTTAACACTGAAGCTTTCTTT. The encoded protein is CASSLGQGAVNTEAFF.

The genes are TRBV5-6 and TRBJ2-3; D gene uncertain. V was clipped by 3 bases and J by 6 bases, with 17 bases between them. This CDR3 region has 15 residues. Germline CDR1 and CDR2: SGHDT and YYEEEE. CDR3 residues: CASSSPTRGPDTQYF. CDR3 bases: TGTGCCAGCAGCTCACCTACCAGAGGCCCGGATACGCAGTATTTT.

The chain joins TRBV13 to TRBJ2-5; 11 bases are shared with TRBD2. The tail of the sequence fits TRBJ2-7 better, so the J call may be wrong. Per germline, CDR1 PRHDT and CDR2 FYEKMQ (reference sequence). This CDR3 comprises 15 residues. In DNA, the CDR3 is TGTGCCAGCAGCTCGATAGCGGGAGGGCGGTACGAGCAGTACTTC. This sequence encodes CASSSIAGGRYEQYF.

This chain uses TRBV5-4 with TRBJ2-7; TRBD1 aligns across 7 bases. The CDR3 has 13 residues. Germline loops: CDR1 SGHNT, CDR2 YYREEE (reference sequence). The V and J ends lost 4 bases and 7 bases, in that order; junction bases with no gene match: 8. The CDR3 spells CASSKGQWGEQYF. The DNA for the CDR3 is TGTGCCAGCAGCAAGGGACAGTGGGGTGAGCAGTACTTC. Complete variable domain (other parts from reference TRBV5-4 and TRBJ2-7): ETGVTQSPTHLIKTRGQQVTLRCSSQSGHNTVSWYQQALGQGPQFIFQYYREEENGRGNFPPRFSGLQFPNYSSELNVNALELDDSALYLCASSKGQWGEQYFGPGTRLTVT.

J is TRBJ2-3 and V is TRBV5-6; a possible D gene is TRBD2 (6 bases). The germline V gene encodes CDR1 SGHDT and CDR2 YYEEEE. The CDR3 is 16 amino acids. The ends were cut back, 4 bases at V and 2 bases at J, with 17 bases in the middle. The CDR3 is CASSPLRGGPTDTQYF. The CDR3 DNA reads TGTGCCAGCAGCCCCCTCCGCGGAGGGCCCACAGATACGCAGTATTTT.

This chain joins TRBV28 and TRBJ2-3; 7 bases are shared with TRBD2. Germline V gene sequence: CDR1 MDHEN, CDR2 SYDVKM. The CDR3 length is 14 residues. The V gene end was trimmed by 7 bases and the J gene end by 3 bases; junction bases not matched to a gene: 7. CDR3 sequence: CASNPAGVTDTQYF. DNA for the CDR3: TGTGCCAGCAATCCGGCGGGGGTAACAGATACGCAGTATTTT.

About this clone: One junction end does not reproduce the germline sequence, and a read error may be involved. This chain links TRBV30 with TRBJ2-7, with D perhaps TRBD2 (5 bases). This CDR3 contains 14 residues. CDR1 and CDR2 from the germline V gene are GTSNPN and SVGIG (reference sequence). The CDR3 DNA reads TGTGCCTGGAGTGTTAGCGTAAGCTCCTACGAGCAGTCCTTC. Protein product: CAWSVSVSSYEQSF.

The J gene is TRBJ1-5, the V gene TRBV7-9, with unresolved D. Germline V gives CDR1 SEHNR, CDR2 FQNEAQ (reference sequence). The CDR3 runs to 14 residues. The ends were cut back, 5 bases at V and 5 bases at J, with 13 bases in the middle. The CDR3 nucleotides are TGTGCCAGCAGCCCGGGGTACGGAGATCAGCCCCAGCATTTT. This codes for CASSPGYGDQPQHF.

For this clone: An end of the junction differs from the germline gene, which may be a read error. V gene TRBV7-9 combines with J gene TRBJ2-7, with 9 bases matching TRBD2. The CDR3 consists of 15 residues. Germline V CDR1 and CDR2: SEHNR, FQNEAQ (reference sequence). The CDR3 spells CSSSLRAGGWYEQYF. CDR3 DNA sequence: TGTTCCAGCAGCTTACGGGCGGGAGGGTGGTACGAGCAGTACTTC. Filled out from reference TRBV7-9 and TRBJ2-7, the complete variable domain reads DTGVSQNPRHKITKRGQNVTFRCDPISEHNRLYWYRQTLGQGPEFLTYFQNEAQLEKSRLLSDRFSAERPKGSFSTLEIQRTEQGDSAMYLCSSSLRAGGWYEQYFGPGTRLTVT.

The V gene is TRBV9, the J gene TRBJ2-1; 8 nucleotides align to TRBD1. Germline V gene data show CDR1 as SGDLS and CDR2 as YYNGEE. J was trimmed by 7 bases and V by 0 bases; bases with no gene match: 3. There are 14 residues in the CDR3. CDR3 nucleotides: TGTGCCAGCAGCGTAGGAACAGGGGGGAATGAGCAGTTCTTC. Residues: CASSVGTGGNEQFF.

The CDR3 spells CAWSVRGTGGSPLHF. The DNA for the CDR3 is TGTGCCTGGAGTGTTCGTGGGACAGGGGGCTCACCCCTCCACTTT. The chain combines TRBV30 with TRBJ1-6, with 12 bases identical to TRBD1. This CDR3 contains 15 residues. CDR1 GTSNPN and CDR2 SVGIG come from the germline V gene (reference sequence). The J segment lost 10 bases and the V segment lost 0 bases, leaving 4 bases of the junction unmatched.

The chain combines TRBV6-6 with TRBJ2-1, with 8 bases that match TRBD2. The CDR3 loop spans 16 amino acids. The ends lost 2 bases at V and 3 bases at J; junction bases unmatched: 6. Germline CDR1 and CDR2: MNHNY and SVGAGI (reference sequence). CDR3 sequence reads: CASSYTTGTSYNEQFF. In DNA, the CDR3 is TGTGCCAGCAGTTACACCACCGGGACTAGCTACAATGAGCAGTTCTTC.

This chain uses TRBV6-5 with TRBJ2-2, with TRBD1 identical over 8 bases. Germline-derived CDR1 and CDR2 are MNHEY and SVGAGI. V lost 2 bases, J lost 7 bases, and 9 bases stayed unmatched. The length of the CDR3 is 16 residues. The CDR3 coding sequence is TGTGCCAGCAGTTACCAGGGGGCGCGGATAGACGGGGAGCTGTTTTTT. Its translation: CASSYQGARIDGELFF.